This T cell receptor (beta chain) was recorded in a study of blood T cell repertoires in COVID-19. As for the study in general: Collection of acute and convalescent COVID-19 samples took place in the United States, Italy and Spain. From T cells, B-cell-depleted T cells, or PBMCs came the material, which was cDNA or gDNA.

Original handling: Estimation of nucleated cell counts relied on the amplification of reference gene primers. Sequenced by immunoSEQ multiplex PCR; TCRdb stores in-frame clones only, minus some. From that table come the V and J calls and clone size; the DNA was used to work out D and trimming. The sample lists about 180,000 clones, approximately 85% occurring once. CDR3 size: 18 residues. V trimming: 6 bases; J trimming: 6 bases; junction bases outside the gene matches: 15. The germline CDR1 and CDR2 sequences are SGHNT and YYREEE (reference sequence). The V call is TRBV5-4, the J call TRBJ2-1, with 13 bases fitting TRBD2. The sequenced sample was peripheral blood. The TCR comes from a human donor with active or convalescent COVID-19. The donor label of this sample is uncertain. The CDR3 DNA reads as TGTGCCAGCACCCCCGGGGCGGGACTAGCGGGGACTGTCAATGAGCAGTTCTTC. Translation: CASTPGAGLAGTVNEQFF.